This TCR beta chain comes out of a study of blood T cells in healthy people across ages. Per germline, CDR1 SQVTM and CDR2 ANQGSEA. V gave up 7 bases and J gave up 4 bases; unmatched junction bases: 7. The length of the CDR3 is 14 residues. There are a few counts of this clonotype. Primers used in a second PCR of roughly 7 to 11 cycles were a sample-barcoded 5' primer and a J-beta primer mix. TCRdb re-called the 5' RACE reads through MiXCR, storing one row per CDR3 protein. The sample has over 600,000 distinct CDR3 sequences; 45% to 70% are singletons. Every participating donor contributed 8 to 10 milliliters of peripheral blood through a draw.

This TCR came from a man aged 40-55 years in good health. The chain recombines TRBV29-1 with TRBJ2-7; 13 bases align to TRBD2. The sequenced sample consisted of blood. The CDR3 DNA reads as TGCAGCGGGCTGGGACTAGCGGGACGTTACGAGCAGTACTTC. Amino acids: CSGLGLAGRYEQYF.